This T cell receptor beta chain was identified during a study of T cells in Graves' hyperthyroidism and ophthalmopathy. Study-level points and caveats: Ophthalmopathy prediction by the model preceded onset by a median approximately 6.1 months.

RNA transcripts gave rise to amplified TCR beta CDR3 regions. A first-round RT-PCR of the TCR CDR3 used the HTBI primer set. TCRdb processed the multiplex PCR reads anew with MiXCR; each CDR3 protein has one entry. This table has around 520,000 distinct CDR3 sequences, over 13% appearing once. This clonotype was detected ten times or more. Its antigen is not identified. Graves' hyperthyroidism qualified as stable when ophthalmopathy did not progress within 18 months. Based on clinical symptoms, serum thyroxine and TRAb, thyroid ultrasound and orbital computed tomography, diagnoses were reached. Each 10 ml fresh peripheral blood draw supplied the PBMCs. The CDR3 has 17 amino acids. Germline CDR1 and CDR2: LGHDT and YNNKEL (reference sequence). V was trimmed by 1 base and J by 1 base, leaving 16 bases between them.

This clonotype was obtained from a woman younger than 35 with Graves' hyperthyroidism. Sample: blood. The gene calls are TRBV3-1 and TRBJ1-1; maybe TRBD1 (5 bases). This chain's CDR3 is CASSQGLTGIRNTEAFF. The CDR3 DNA reads as TGTGCCAGCAGCCAAGGTCTAACAGGCATTAGGAACACTGAAGCTTTCTTT.